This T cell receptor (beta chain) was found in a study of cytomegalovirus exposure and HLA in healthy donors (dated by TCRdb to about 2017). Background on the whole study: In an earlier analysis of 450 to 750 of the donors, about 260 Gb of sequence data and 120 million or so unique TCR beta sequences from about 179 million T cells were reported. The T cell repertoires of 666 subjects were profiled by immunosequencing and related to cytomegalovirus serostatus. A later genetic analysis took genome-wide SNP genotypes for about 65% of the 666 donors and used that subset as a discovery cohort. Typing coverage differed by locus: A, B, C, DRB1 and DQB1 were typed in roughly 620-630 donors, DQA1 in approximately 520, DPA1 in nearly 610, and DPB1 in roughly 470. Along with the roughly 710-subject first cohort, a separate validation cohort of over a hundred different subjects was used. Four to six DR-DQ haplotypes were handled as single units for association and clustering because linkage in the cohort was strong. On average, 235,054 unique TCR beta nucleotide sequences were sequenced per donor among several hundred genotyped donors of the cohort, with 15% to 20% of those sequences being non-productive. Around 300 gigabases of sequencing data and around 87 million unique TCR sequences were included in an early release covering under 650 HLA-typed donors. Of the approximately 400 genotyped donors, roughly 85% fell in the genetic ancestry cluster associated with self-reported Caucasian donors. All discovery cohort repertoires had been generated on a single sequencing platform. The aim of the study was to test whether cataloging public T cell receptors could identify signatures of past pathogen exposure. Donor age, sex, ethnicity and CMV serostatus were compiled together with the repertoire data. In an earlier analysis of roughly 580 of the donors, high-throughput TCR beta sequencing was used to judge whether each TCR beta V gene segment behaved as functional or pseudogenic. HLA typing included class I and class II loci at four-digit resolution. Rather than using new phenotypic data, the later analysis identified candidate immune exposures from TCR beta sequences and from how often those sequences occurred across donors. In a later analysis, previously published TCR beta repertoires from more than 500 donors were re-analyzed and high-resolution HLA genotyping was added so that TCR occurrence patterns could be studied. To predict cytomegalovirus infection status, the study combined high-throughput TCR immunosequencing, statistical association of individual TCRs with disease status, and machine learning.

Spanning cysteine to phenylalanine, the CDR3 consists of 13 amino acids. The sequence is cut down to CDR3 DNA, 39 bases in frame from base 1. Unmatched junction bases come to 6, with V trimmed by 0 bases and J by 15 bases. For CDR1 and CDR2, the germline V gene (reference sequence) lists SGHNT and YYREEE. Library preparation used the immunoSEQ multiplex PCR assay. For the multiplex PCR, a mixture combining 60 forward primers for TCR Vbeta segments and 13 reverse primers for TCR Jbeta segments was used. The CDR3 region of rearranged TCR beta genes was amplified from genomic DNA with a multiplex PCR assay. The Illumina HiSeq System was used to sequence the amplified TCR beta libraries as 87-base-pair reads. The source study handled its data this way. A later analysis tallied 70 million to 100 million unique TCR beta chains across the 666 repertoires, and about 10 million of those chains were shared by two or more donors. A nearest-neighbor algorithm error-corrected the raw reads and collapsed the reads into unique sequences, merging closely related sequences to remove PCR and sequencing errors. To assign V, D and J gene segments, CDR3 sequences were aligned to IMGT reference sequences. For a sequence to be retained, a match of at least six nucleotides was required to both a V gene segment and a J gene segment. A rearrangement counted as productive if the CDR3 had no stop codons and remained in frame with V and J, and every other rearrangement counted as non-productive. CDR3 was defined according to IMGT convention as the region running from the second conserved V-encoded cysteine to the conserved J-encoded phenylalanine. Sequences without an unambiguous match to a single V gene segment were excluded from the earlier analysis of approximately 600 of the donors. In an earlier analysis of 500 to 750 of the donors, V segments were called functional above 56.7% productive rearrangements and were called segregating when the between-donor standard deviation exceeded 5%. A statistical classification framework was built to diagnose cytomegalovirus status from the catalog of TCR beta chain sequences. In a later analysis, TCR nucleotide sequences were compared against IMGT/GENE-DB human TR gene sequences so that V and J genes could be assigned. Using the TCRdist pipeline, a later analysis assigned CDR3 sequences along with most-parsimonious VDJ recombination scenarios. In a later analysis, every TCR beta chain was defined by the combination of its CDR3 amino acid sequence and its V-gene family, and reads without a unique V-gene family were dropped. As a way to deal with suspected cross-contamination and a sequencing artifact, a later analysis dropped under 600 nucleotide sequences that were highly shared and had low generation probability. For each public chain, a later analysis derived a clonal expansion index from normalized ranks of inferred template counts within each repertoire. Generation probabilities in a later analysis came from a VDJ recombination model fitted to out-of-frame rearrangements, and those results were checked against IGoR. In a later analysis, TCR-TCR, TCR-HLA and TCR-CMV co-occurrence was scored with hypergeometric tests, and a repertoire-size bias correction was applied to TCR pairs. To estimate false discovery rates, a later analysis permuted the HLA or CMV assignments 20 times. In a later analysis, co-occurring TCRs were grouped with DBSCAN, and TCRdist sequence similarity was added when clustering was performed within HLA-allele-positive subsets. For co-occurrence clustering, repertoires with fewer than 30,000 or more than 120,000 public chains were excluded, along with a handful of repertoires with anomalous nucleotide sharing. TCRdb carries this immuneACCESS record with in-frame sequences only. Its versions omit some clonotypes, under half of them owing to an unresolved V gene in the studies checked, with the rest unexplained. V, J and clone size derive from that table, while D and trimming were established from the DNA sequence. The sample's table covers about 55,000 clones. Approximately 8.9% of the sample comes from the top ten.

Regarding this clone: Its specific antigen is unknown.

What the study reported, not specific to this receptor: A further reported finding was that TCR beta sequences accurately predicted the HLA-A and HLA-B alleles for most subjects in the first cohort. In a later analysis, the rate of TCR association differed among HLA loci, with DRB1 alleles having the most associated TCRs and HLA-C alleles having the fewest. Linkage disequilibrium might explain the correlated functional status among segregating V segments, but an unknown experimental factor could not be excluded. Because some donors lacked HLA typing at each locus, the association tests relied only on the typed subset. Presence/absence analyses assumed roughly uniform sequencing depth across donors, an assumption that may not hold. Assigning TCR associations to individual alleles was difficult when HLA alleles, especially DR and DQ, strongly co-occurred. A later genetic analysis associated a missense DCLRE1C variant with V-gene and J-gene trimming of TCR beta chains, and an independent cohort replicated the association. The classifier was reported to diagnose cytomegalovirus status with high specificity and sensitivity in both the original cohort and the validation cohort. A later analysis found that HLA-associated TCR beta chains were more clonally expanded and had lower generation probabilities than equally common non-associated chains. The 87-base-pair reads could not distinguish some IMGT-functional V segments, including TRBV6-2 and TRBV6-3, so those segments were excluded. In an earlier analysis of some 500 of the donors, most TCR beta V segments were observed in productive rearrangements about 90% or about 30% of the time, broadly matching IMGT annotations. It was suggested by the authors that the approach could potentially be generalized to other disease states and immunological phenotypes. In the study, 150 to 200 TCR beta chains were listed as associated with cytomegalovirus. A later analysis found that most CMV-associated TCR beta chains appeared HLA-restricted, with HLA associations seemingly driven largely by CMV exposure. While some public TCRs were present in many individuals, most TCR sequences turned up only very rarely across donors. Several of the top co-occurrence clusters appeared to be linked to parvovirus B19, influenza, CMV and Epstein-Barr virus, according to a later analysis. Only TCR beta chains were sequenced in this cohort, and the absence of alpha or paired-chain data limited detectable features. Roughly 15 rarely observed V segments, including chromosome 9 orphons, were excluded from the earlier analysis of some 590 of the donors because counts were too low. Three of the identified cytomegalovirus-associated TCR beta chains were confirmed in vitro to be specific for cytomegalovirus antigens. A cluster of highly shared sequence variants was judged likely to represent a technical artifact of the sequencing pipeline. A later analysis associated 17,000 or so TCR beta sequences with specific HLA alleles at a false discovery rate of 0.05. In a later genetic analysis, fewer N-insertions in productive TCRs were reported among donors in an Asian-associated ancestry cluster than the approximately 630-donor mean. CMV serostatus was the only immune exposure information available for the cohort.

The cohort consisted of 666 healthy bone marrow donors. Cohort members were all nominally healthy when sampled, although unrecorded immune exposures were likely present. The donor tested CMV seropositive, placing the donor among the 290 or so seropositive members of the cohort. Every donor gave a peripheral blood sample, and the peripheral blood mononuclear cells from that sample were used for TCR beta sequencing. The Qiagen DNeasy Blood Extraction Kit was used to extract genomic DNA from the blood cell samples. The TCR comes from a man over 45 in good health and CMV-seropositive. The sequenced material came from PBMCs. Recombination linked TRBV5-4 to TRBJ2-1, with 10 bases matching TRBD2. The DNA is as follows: TGTGCCAGCAGCTTGGAAGAACTAGCGGGATTGTTCTTC. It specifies CASSLEELAGLFF. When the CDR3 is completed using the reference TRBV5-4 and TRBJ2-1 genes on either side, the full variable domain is ETGVTQSPTHLIKTRGQQVTLRCSSQSGHNTVSWYQQALGQGPQFIFQYYREEENGRGNFPPRFSGLQFPNYSSELNVNALELDDSALYLCASSLEELAGLFFGPGTRLTVL.